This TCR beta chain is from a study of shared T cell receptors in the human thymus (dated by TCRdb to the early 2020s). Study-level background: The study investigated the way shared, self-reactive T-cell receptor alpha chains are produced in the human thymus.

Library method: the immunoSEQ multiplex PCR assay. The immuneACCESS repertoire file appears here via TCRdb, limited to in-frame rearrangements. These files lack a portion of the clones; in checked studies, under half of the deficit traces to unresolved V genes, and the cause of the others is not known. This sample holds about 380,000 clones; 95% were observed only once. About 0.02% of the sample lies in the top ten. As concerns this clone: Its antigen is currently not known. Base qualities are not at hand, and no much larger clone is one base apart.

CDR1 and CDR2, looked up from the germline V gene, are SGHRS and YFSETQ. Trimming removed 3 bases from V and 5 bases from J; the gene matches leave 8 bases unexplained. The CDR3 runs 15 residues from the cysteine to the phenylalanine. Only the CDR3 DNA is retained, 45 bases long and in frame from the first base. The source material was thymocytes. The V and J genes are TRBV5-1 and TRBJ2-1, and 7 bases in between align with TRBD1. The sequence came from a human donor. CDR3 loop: CASSSLDRVDNEQFF. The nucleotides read TGCGCCAGCAGCTCACTCGACAGGGTGGACAATGAGCAGTTCTTC.